This passage covers 6 T cell receptor beta chains from one sample sequenced in a study of cytomegalovirus exposure and HLA in healthy donors. Amplification used 60 Vbeta primers and 13 Jbeta primers. Data came from immunoSEQ multiplex PCR; TCRdb stores just in-frame clones and leaves some out. The sample includes about 140,000 clones, over 75% seen only once; the top ten take over 1.5%. The sample taken for sequencing was PBMCs. These receptors came from a man in his forties or fifties in good health and CMV-seronegative.

This clone was counted between two and nine times. The chain combines TRBV12-5 with TRBJ2-1; 7 bases match TRBD1. Germline V lookup: CDR1 LGHNT, CDR2 FRNRAP. Trimming cost V 6 bases and J 4 bases; bases outside gene matches: 15. This CDR3 comprises 17 residues. The CDR3 bases are TGTGCTAGTGGCTCAAACCATCCCGGGACAGCTTACAATGAGCAGTTCTTC. Translation: CASGSNHPGTAYNEQFF.

The chain has TRBV2 and TRBJ1-2; 7 bases fit TRBD1. Germline assignment: CDR1 SNHLY and CDR2 FYNNEI. The CDR3 has 12 residues. V shed 5 bases and J 8 bases; nucleotides not matched to a gene: 5. CDR3 region: CASSQGGRGYTF. The CDR3 nucleotides read TGTGCCAGCAGTCAAGGGGGCAGAGGCTACACCTTC.

The chain carries TRBV2 and TRBJ2-7, with D perhaps matching TRBD2 (6 bases). This CDR3 has 14 residues. The germline CDR1 and CDR2 sequences are SNHLY and FYNNEI. V gave up 6 bases and J gave up 2 bases, with 14 bases separating them. This CDR3 reads CASSELGTPYEQYF. The CDR3 region has the DNA TGTGCCAGCAGCGAACTTGGGACTCCCTACGAGCAGTACTTC. The full variable domain, its missing parts supplied by reference TRBV2 and TRBJ2-7, is EPEVTQTPSHQVTQMGQEVILRCVPISNHLYFYWYRQILGQKVEFLVSFYNNEISEKSEIFDDQFSVERPDGSNFTLKIRSTKLEDSAMYFCASSELGTPYEQYFGPGTRLTVT.

The V gene is TRBV6-5, the J gene TRBJ1-4; 10 bases line up with TRBD1. Germline CDR1 reads MNHEY; CDR2 reads SVGAGI. V lost 2 bases to trimming and J lost 8 bases; unmatched junction nucleotides: 8. The CDR3 covers 16 residues. CDR3 DNA sequence: TGTGCCAGCAGTTACCTTGGGACAGGGGTTGGGGAAAAACTGTTTTTT. Translating gives CASSYLGTGVGEKLFF.

V and J are TRBV18 and TRBJ1-1, with D perhaps TRBD1 (6 bases). V was clipped by 2 bases and J by 1 base, with 14 bases between them. The germline gives CDR1 KGHSH, CDR2 LQKENI. The CDR3 covers 16 residues. The CDR3 region is CASSPATGPGNTEAFF. CDR3 DNA sequence: TGTGCCAGCTCACCAGCGACAGGACCAGGGAACACTGAAGCTTTCTTT.

In its sample, this clone was seen once. This chain joins TRBV28 and TRBJ2-1, with D perhaps matching TRBD2 (5 bases). Germline CDR1 and CDR2: MDHEN and SYDVKM. The V gene lost 7 bases and the J gene lost 5 bases, with 15 bases spanning the gap. There are 14 residues in the CDR3. This CDR3 is CASTGGSWNNEQFF. The CDR3 region has the DNA TGTGCCAGCACCGGAGGCTCTTGGAACAATGAGCAGTTCTTC.